The source of this TCR beta chain is a study of glioma-infiltrating T cells. Study as a whole: Dexamethasone exposure before glioma surgery was limited to six or fewer days. Approximately 920,000 peripheral T cells were targeted at roughly 4.5- to 10-fold coverage.

This clonotype was picked up many times. Amplification of TCR alpha and beta CDR3 regions from RNA used iRepertoire nested multiplex PCR. TCRdb called the multiplex PCR reads again in MiXCR, with one record for every CDR3 protein. The data contain approximately 400,000 distinct CDR3 sequences, 35% to 45% of them singletons. V shed 5 bases, J shed 1 base, and the junction held 8 bases outside the gene matches. The CDR3 loop spans 16 amino acids. Per the germline V gene, CDR1 is MNHEY and CDR2 is SMNVEV (reference sequence). The TCR originated in a human donor with low-grade glioma or glioblastoma, undergoing nonglioma brain surgery, or in good health (not recorded which). The sequenced sample was glioma tissue, nonneoplastic brain tissue, or PBMCs (not recorded which). This rearrangement joins TRBV27 to TRBJ1-1; TRBD1 agrees at 9 bases. The CDR3 DNA sequence: TGTGCCAGCAGTCCCTGGGACAGGGCCTCGAACACTGAAGCTTTCTTT. It encodes CASSPWDRASNTEAFF.